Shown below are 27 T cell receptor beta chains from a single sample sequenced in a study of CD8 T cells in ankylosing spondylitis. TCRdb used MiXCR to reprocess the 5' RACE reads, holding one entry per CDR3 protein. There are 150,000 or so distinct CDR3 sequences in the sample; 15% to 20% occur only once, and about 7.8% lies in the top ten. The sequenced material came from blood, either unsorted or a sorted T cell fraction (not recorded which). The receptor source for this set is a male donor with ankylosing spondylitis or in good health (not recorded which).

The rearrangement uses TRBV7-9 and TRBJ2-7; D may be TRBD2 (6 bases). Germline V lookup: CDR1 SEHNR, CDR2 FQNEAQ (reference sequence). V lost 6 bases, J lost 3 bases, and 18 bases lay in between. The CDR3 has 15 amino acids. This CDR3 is CASRTGVTGSYEQYF. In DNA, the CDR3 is TGTGCCAGCAGAACCGGGGTAACCGGGAGCTACGAGCAGTACTTC.

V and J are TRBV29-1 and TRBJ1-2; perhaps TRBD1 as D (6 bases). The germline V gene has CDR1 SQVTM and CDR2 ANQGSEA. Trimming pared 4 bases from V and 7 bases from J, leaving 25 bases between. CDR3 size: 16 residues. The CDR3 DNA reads TGCAGCGTTGGCCAAGCCGGGGTACAGGGTCGGGGTGGCTACACCTTC. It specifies CSVGQAGVQGRGGYTF.

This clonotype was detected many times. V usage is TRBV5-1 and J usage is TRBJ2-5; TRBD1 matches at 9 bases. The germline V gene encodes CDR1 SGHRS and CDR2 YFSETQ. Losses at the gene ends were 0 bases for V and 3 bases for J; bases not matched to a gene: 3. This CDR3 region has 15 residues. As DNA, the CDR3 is TGCGCCAGCAGCTTGGCGGGACAGGGAGAAGAGACCCAGTACTTC. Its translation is CASSLAGQGEETQYF.

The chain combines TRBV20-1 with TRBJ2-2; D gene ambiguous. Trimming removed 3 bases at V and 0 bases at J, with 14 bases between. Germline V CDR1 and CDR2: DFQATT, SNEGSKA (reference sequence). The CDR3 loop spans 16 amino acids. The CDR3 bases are TGCAGTGCTAGGGTCGAGACTCCTTCGAACACCGGGGAGCTGTTTTTT. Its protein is CSARVETPSNTGELFF.

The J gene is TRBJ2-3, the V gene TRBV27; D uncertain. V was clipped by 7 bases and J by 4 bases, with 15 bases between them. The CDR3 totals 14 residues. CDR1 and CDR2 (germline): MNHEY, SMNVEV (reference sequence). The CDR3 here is CASTPLGPPDTQYF. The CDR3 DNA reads TGTGCCAGCACCCCCTTAGGTCCTCCAGATACGCAGTATTTT.

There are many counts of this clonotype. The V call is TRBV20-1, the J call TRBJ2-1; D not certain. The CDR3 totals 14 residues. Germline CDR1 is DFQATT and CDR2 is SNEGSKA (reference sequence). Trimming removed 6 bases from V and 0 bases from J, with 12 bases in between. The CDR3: CSAAVRDSYNEQFF. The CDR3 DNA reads TGCAGTGCCGCAGTTCGAGACTCCTACAATGAGCAGTTCTTC.

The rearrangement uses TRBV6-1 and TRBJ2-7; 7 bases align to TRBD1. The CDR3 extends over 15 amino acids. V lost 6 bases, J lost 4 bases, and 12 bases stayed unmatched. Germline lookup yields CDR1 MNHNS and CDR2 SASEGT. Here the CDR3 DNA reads TGTGCCAGCAGCCGACAGGGCTCGAATATTTACGAGCAGTACTTC. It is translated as CASSRQGSNIYEQYF.

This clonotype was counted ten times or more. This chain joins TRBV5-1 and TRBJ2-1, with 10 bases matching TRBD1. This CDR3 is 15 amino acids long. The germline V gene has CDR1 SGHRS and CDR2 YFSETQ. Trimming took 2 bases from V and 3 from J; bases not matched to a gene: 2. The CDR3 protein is CASSLGQGGYNEQFF. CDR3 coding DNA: TGCGCCAGCAGCTTAGGACAGGGGGGCTACAATGAGCAGTTCTTC.

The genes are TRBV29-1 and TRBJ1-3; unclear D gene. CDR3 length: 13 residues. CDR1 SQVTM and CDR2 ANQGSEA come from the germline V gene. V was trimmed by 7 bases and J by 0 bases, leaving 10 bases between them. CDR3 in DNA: TGCAGCGCCTATCTCGGCTCTGGAAACACCATATATTTT. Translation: CSAYLGSGNTIYF.

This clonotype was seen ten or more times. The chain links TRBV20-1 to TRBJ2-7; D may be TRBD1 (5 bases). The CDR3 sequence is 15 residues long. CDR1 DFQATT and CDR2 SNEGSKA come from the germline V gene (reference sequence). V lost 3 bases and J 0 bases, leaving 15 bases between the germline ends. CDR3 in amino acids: CSASRQPYSSYEQYF. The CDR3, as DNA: TGCAGTGCTAGTCGACAGCCTTATAGCTCCTACGAGCAGTACTTC.

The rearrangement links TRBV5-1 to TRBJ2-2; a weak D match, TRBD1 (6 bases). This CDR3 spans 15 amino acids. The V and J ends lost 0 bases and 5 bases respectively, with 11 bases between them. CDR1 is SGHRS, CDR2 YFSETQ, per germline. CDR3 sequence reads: CASSLEGVRTGELFF. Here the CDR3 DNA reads TGCGCCAGCAGCTTGGAGGGGGTTCGGACCGGGGAGCTGTTTTTT.

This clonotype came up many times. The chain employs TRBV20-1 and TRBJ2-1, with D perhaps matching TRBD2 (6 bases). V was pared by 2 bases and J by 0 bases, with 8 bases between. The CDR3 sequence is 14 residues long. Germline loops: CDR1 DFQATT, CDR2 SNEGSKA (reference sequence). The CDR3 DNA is TGCAGTGCTAGATTCGGGAGCTCCTACAATGAGCAGTTCTTC. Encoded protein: CSARFGSSYNEQFF.

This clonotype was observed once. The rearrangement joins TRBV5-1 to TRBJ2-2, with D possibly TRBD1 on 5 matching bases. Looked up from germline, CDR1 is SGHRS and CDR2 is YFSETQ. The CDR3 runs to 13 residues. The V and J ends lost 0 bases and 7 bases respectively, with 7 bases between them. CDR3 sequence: CASSLEGDGELFF. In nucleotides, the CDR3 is TGCGCCAGCAGCTTGGAAGGGGACGGGGAGCTGTTTTTT.

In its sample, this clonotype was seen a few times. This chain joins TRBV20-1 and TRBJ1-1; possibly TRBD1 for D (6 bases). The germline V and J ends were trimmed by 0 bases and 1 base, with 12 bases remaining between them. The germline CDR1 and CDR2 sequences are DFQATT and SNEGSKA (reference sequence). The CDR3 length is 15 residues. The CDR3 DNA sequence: TGCAGTGCTAGAGATCCCGCAGGGGCGAACACTGAAGCTTTCTTT. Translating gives CSARDPAGANTEAFF.

The CDR3 DNA sequence: TGCAGCGCCAGGGGGCTATTTTCTAATGATGGCTACACCTTC. Translation gives CSARGLFSNDGYTF. The V gene is TRBV29-1, the J gene TRBJ1-2, with 8 positions matching TRBD1. CDR1 SQVTM and CDR2 ANQGSEA come from the germline V gene. The J segment lost 6 bases and the V segment lost 7 bases, leaving 13 bases of the junction unmatched. This CDR3 comprises 14 residues.

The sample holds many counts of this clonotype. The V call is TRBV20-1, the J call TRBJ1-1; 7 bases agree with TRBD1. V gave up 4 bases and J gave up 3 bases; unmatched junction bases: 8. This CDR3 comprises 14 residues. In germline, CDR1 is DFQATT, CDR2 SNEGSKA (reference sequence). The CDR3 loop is CSATRQGIDTEAFF. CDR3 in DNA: TGCAGTGCTACGAGACAGGGAATCGACACTGAAGCTTTCTTT.

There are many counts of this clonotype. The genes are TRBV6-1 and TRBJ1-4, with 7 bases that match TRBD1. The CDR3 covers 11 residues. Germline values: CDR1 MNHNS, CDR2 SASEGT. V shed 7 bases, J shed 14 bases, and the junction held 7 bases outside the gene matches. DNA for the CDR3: TGTGCCAGCAAGACAGGGTGGAGGCTGTTTTTT. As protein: CASKTGWRLFF.

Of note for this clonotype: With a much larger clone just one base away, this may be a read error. CDR3 region: CSVVSGADYGYTF. The CDR3 DNA is TGCAGCGTTGTCAGCGGGGCAGACTATGGCTACACCTTC. The chain carries TRBV29-1 and TRBJ1-2; maybe TRBD1 (5 bases). The CDR3 runs to 13 residues. Germline-derived CDR1 and CDR2 are SQVTM and ANQGSEA. The V gene lost 4 bases and the J gene lost 3 bases, with 12 bases spanning the gap.

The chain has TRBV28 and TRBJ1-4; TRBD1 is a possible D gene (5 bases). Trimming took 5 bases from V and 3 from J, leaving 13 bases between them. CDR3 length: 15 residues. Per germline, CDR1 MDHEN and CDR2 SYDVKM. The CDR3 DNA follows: TGTGCCAGCAGTCCCCCTCTGGGGGCTAATGAAAAACTGTTTTTT. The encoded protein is CASSPPLGANEKLFF.

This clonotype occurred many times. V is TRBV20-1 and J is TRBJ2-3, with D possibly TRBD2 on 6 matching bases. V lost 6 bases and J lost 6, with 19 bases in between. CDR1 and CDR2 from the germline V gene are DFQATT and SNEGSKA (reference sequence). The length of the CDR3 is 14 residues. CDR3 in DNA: TGCAGTGCAGCCGGGACTGCCGGGATGGATACGCAGTATTTT. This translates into CSAAGTAGMDTQYF.

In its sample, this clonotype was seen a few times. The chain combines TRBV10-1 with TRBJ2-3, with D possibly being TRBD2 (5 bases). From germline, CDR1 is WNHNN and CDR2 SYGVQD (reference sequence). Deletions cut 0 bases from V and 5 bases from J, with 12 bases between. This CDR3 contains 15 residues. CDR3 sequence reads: CASSESRLAEDTQYF. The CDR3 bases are TGCGCCAGCAGTGAGTCAAGGCTAGCTGAAGATACGCAGTATTTT.

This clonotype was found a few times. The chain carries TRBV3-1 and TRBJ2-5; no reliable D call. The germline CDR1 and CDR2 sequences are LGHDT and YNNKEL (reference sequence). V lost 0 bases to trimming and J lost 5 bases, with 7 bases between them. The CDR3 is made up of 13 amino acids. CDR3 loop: CASSQDRAETQYF. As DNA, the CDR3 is TGTGCCAGCAGCCAAGATAGGGCGGAGACCCAGTACTTC.

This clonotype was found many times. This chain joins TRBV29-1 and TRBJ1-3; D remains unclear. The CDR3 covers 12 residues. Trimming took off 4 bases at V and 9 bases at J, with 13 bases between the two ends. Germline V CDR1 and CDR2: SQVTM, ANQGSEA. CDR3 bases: TGCAGCGTTGGGGCATTAGGTGGCACCATATATTTT. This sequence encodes CSVGALGGTIYF.

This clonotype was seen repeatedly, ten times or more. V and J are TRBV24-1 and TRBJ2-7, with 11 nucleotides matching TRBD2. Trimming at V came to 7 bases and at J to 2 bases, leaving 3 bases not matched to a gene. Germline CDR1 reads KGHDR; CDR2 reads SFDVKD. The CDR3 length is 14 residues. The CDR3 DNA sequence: TGTGCCACCAGCGGGACTAGCGGAACCTACGAGCAGTACTTC. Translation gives CATSGTSGTYEQYF.

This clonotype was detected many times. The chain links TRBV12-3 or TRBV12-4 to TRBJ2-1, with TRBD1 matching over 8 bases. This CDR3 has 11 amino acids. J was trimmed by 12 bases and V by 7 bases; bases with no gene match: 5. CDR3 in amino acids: CASIADRAQFF. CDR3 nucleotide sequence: TGTGCCAGCATAGCGGACAGGGCGCAGTTCTTC.

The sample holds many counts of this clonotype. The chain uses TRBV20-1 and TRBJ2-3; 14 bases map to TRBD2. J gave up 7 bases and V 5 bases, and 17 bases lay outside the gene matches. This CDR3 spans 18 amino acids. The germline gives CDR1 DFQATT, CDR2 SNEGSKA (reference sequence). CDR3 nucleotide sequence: TGCAGTGCTGATGGGACTAGCGGGAGCGGGGGGTTTGTGTATACGCAGTATTTT. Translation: CSADGTSGSGGFVYTQYF.

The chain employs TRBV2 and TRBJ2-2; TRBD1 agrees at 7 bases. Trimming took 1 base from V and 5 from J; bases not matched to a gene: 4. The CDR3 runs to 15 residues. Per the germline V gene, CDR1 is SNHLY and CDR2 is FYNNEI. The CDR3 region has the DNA TGTGCCAGCAGTGAAGAACAGGGGAGAACCGGGGAGCTGTTTTTT. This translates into CASSEEQGRTGELFF. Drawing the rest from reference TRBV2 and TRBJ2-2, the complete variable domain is EPEVTQTPSHQVTQMGQEVILRCVPISNHLYFYWYRQILGQKVEFLVSFYNNEISEKSEIFDDQFSVERPDGSNFTLKIRSTKLEDSAMYFCASSEEQGRTGELFFGEGSRLTVL.